These T cell receptor beta chains were read from a single sample in a study of read filtering for tumor transcriptome and immune sequencing. TCRdb analysed the reads with MiXCR anew, one entry per CDR3 protein. The sample has 93,000 or so distinct CDR3 sequences, 20% to 25% seen once; the top ten hold about an eighth. Sequences were obtained from a population of CD138-negative cells sorted from bone marrow. Receptor source: a donor at least 40 years old with multiple myeloma. The CDR3 runs from the conserved cysteine through the conserved F or W. D genes are given only for firm matches. Only some rows state a clone size, as once, few, many or a class for expanded clones.

clone_size	v_call	j_call	d_call	cdr3_nt	cdr3_aa
many	TRBV2	TRBJ1-6	TRBD1	TGTGCCAGCAGACCGGGACAGTATAATTCACCCCTCCACTTT	CASRPGQYNSPLHF
many	TRBV7-3	TRBJ2-1	NA	TGTGCCAGCAGCCCCAGGGGACCCAAAGGGGGTGATGAGCAGTTCTTC	CASSPRGPKGGDEQFF
NA	TRBV10-3	TRBJ2-1	NA	TGTGCCATACCGGGCCCAGGGGCCAATGAGCAGTTCTTC	CAIPGPGANEQFF
many	TRBV7-3	TRBJ2-2	NA	TGTGCCAGCAGCTTGATGCCCGTTACGAACACCGGGGAGCTGTTTTTT	CASSLMPVTNTGELFF
NA	TRBV5-4	TRBJ2-1	NA	TGTGCCAGCAGCTCGCTGACAGATGAGCAGTTCTTC	CASSSLTDEQFF
many	TRBV5-1	TRBJ2-7	NA	TGCGCCAGCAGCTTCAACAGGGAGGAGCAGTACTTC	CASSFNREEQYF
many	TRBV2	TRBJ2-7	NA	TGTGCCAGCGGGGGGAAGAGGTACGAGCAGTACTTC	CASGGKRYEQYF
NA	TRBV5-1	TRBJ1-3	NA	TGCGCCAGCAGCTTTGATGCTGTAAACACCATATATTTT	CASSFDAVNTIYF
many	TRBV28	TRBJ1-5	NA	TGTGCCAGCTCGTTTGGGAATCAGCCCCAGCATTTT	CASSFGNQPQHF
many	TRBV5-1	TRBJ2-4	NA	TGCGCCAGCAGCTTGCTGGCAGTAGCCCCCAAAAACATTCAGTACTTC	CASSLLAVAPKNIQYF
many	TRBV7-2	TRBJ2-5	TRBD2	TGTGCCAGCAGCTTATCGTCTAGCGGGGGACAAGAGACCCAGTACTTC	CASSLSSSGGQETQYF
many	TRBV4-1	TRBJ2-1	NA	TGCGCCAGCAGCCAAGTTGTCGGTGAGCAGTTCTTC	CASSQVVGEQFF
many	TRBV6-5	TRBJ2-1	NA	TGTGCCAGCACCCCCGGCGGGTCTTACAATGAGCAGTTCTTC	CASTPGGSYNEQFF
medium-sized	TRBV5-5	TRBJ2-1	TRBD2	TGTGCCAGCAGAGTGCGGGGGGGATTCGTCAATGAGCAGTTCTTC	CASRVRGGFVNEQFF
many	TRBV20-1	TRBJ1-5	TRBD1	TGCAGTGCTAGGGACAGGGTCTTGGGCTCTCAGCCCCAGCATTTT	CSARDRVLGSQPQHF
many	TRBV5-1	TRBJ2-5	TRBD2	TGCGCCAGCAGCTTGGGAGCGGGAGCTCAAGAGACCCAGTACTTC	CASSLGAGAQETQYF
many	TRBV9	TRBJ2-1	NA	TGTGCCAGCAGCGTAGGGACCTCTTCTTACAATGAGCAGTTCTTC	CASSVGTSSYNEQFF
many	TRBV20-1	TRBJ2-7	NA	TGCAGTGCTAGGGGTAGCTCCTACGAGCAGTACTTC	CSARGSSYEQYF
many	TRBV28	TRBJ1-1	TRBD1	TGTGCCAGCAGTCCCGGGGACAGGGCGAACACTGAAGCTTTCTTT	CASSPGDRANTEAFF